This passage covers 25 T cell receptor beta chains from one sample sequenced in a study of blood T cell repertoires in COVID-19. Using immunoSEQ multiplex PCR, the repertoire was profiled, and TCRdb retains in-frame clones only, with some absent. Found here are about 170,000 clones, 80% to 90% of them singletons; the top ten hold around 19%. The sequencing input was peripheral blood. These TCRs come from a woman between 70 and 85 years old who had recovered from COVID-19.

The chain recombines TRBV18 with TRBJ2-1; D unresolved. CDR1 KGHSH and CDR2 LQKENI come from the germline V gene. This CDR3 comprises 13 residues. V lost 4 bases and J lost 7, with 11 bases in between. CDR3 DNA sequence: TGTGCCAGCTCACAGACCTCCGGGAATGAGCAGTTCTTC. It yields the protein CASSQTSGNEQFF.

This chain connects TRBV6-5 to TRBJ1-2, with a possible D match to TRBD1 (6 bases). The CDR3 is made up of 15 amino acids. With 6 bases removed from V and 0 bases from J, the gap between germline ends came to 14 bases. Looked up from germline, CDR1 is MNHEY and CDR2 is SVGAGI. For the CDR3, the DNA is TGTGCCAGCAGGACCCGGACAGAACCTAACTATGGCTACACCTTC. Protein sequence: CASRTRTEPNYGYTF.

The CDR3 loop reads CASSLIIRGTGELFF. Here the CDR3 DNA reads TGTGCCAGCAGCCTAATTATTCGGGGCACCGGGGAGCTGTTTTTT. The V and J genes are TRBV7-2 and TRBJ2-2; D may be TRBD2 (5 bases). This CDR3 has 15 amino acids. Germline V CDR1 and CDR2: SGHTA, FQGNSA. Trimming took off 5 bases at V and 4 bases at J, with 14 bases between the two ends.

The chain combines TRBV9 with TRBJ1-4, with 7 positions matching TRBD1. The junction had 7 bases not matched to a gene; V was cut back by 4 bases and J by 4 bases. Germline V lookup: CDR1 SGDLS, CDR2 YYNGEE. The CDR3 sequence is 15 residues long. The CDR3 bases are TGTGCCAGCAGCCTCCGGACAGGCTATAATGAAAAACTGTTTTTT. This translates into CASSLRTGYNEKLFF.

V and J are TRBV29-1 and TRBJ2-5; TRBD1 might be the D (8 bases). Trimming pared 4 bases from V and 5 bases from J, leaving 23 bases between. This CDR3 has 16 residues. The germline V gene has CDR1 SQVTM and CDR2 ANQGSEA. DNA of the CDR3: TGCAGCGTTGTCCCCCGGATAGAACAGGGGGGGGAGACCCAGTACTTC. This translates into CSVVPRIEQGGETQYF.

The rearrangement links TRBV18 to TRBJ2-7; 10 bases align to TRBD2. CDR1 is KGHSH and CDR2 is LQKENI in the germline V gene. V lost 2 bases to trimming and J lost 0 bases; unmatched junction nucleotides: 4. The CDR3 is 16 residues long. In DNA, the CDR3 is TGTGCCAGCTCACCAAGGCTAGCGGGAGTCTCCTACGAGCAGTACTTC. Translation: CASSPRLAGVSYEQYF.

The chain is built from TRBV5-1 and TRBJ1-4; D remains ambiguous. This CDR3 comprises 14 residues. Trimming pared 4 bases from V and 6 bases from J, leaving 13 bases between. CDR1 and CDR2 (germline): SGHRS, YFSETQ. Here the CDR3 reads CASSPVPADEKLFF. CDR3 DNA: TGCGCCAGCAGCCCGGTCCCTGCGGATGAAAAACTGTTTTTT.

CDR3 sequence: CASNLGTGQPNYGYTF. The CDR3 region has the DNA TGCGCCAGCAACCTAGGGACGGGACAGCCTAACTATGGCTACACCTTC. The chain recombines TRBV5-1 with TRBJ1-2; 7 nucleotides match TRBD1. Trimming cost V 6 bases and J 0 bases; bases outside gene matches: 11. The CDR3 totals 16 residues. In germline, CDR1 is SGHRS, CDR2 YFSETQ.

V usage is TRBV7-9 and J usage is TRBJ1-5; D may be TRBD1 (6 bases). Germline V gene data show CDR1 as SEHNR and CDR2 as FQNEAQ (reference sequence). The V gene lost 5 bases and the J gene lost 2 bases, with 13 bases spanning the gap. CDR3 length equals 15 residues. CDR3 nucleotides: TGTGCCAGCAGCCCTACAGGGCCAGGCAATCAGCCCCAGCATTTT. Translating gives CASSPTGPGNQPQHF.

About this clone itself: This sample also contains other DNA sequences that code for the same CDR3. The chain carries TRBV6-6 and TRBJ1-3; tentative D call: TRBD1 (5 bases). This CDR3 has 14 residues. Germline V CDR1 and CDR2: MNHNY, SVGAGI (reference sequence). V lost 2 bases to trimming and J lost 3 bases, with 8 bases between them. The CDR3 sequence: CASSYGQGGNTIYF. The DNA of the CDR3 is TGTGCCAGCAGTTACGGCCAGGGTGGAAACACCATATATTTT.

The chain recombines TRBV28 with TRBJ2-1; D is unclear. The V gene's germline CDR1 is MDHEN and CDR2 SYDVKM. V was trimmed by 5 bases and J by 9 bases, leaving 11 bases between them. The CDR3 has 12 amino acids. CDR3 amino acids: CASSPYPSEQFF. CDR3 DNA: TGTGCCAGCAGTCCCTACCCCTCTGAGCAGTTCTTC.

The chain has TRBV11-3 and TRBJ1-1, with D perhaps matching TRBD1 (6 bases). Germline V gene lookup returns CDR1 SGHNT and CDR2 YENEEA. CDR3 length: 15 residues. The germline V and J ends were trimmed by 5 bases and 7 bases, with 20 bases remaining between them. The CDR3 DNA follows: TGTGCCAGCAGCAAGGGGGGAGGGAGGAGGAATGAAGCTTTCTTT. Translated, it gives CASSKGGGRRNEAFF.

This CDR3 reads CASSADSVYGYTF. The DNA of the CDR3 is TGTGCCAGCAGCGCCGACAGCGTCTATGGCTACACCTTC. The chain is built from TRBV5-4 and TRBJ1-2, with D possibly TRBD1 on 5 matching bases. Trimming took 4 bases from V and 4 from J, leaving 11 bases between them. Germline V gene data show CDR1 as SGHNT and CDR2 as YYREEE (reference sequence). The CDR3 consists of 13 residues.

The chain joins TRBV7-3 to TRBJ1-4, with 9 bases lining up with TRBD1. The CDR3 totals 14 residues. Germline values: CDR1 SGHTA, CDR2 FQGTGA. Trimming at V came to 5 bases and at J to 8 bases, leaving 6 bases not matched to a gene. The CDR3 nucleotides read TGTGCCAGCAGCCCCGGGACAGGGAAGGAAAAACTGTTTTTT. Amino acid sequence: CASSPGTGKEKLFF.

This clone has a count of ten or more. The genes are TRBV6-5 and TRBJ2-7, with D possibly TRBD1 on 5 matching bases. V gave up 0 bases and J gave up 4 bases, with 13 bases separating them. The V gene's germline CDR1 is MNHEY and CDR2 SVGAGI. CDR3 length: 15 amino acids. In DNA, the CDR3 is TGTGCCAGCAGTTACTCTGGGGCCCCCCCATACGAGCAGTACTTC. The encoded protein is CASSYSGAPPYEQYF.

This chain links TRBV5-1 with TRBJ1-5; D remains unclear. CDR1 is SGHRS and CDR2 is YFSETQ in the germline V gene. CDR3 length: 13 residues. V was cut by 4 bases and J by 10 bases, with 15 bases left in between. CDR3 sequence: CASSPTPREPQHF. The DNA of the CDR3 is TGCGCCAGCAGCCCAACCCCCCGGGAACCCCAGCATTTT.

As for this clone: One end of the junction is discordant with germline, which a read error may explain. The V call is TRBV6-2 or TRBV6-3, the J call TRBJ1-2; D is perhaps TRBD1 (5 bases). The V gene's germline CDR1 is MNHEY and CDR2 SVGEGT. This CDR3 spans 11 amino acids. Here the CDR3 reads CASSTGGTLSF. The CDR3 DNA follows: TGTGCCAGCAGTACCGGGGGGACGTTATCCTTC.

The chain uses TRBV28 and TRBJ2-5, with 7 bases lining up with TRBD1. Trimming at V came to 6 bases and at J to 2 bases, leaving 6 bases not matched to a gene. Germline V gene data show CDR1 as MDHEN and CDR2 as SYDVKM. The CDR3 sequence is 14 residues long. The CDR3 nucleotides read TGTGCCAGCAGCCCGGGACAGCCACAAGAGACCCAGTACTTC. It encodes CASSPGQPQETQYF.

The chain joins TRBV3-1 (or the pseudogene TRBV3-2) to TRBJ1-5, with D possibly matching TRBD1 (5 bases). The CDR3 has 12 residues. V was shortened by 4 bases and J by 9 bases, with 10 bases between the two germline ends. Looked up from germline, CDR1 is LGHDT and CDR2 is YNNKEL (reference sequence). CDR3 nucleotide sequence: TGTGCCAGCAGCCCAGGGCGCGGGCCCCAGCATTTT. This sequence encodes CASSPGRGPQHF.

The chain combines TRBV6-5 with TRBJ1-1; a weak D match, TRBD1 (6 bases). This CDR3 region has 14 residues. Germline V lookup: CDR1 MNHEY, CDR2 SVGAGI. V was clipped by 6 bases and J by 2 bases, with 13 bases between them. CDR3 in amino acids: CASSPGGLNTEAFF. In DNA, the CDR3 is TGTGCCAGCAGCCCGGGGGGGCTCAACACTGAAGCTTTCTTT.

The rearrangement uses TRBV5-1 and TRBJ1-1; 10 bases fit TRBD1. The CDR3 consists of 17 residues. The J segment lost 5 bases and the V segment lost 4 bases, leaving 14 bases of the junction unmatched. Germline V gene lookup returns CDR1 SGHRS and CDR2 YFSETQ. Written as DNA, the CDR3 is TGCGCCAGCAGCCAACAGAGACAGGGGGCCGGAGAGACTGAAGCTTTCTTT. Translating gives CASSQQRQGAGETEAFF.

This rearrangement joins TRBV27 to TRBJ2-1; TRBD2 agrees at 14 bases. Germline V CDR1 and CDR2: MNHEY, SMNVEV (reference sequence). Trimming took 8 bases from V and 8 from J; bases not matched to a gene: 11. There are 16 residues in the CDR3. In DNA, the CDR3 is TGTGCCAGCCGGAAGCACGGGACTAGCGGGAGTTATGAGCAGTTCTTC. Translated: CASRKHGTSGSYEQFF.

The rearrangement joins TRBV5-4 to TRBJ2-5, with TRBD1 identical over 7 bases. This CDR3 spans 16 amino acids. The ends lost 4 bases at V and 1 base at J; junction bases unmatched: 10. Germline CDR1 SGHNT, CDR2 YYREEE (reference sequence). The CDR3 reads CASSTPGQTTQETQYF. Here the CDR3 DNA reads TGTGCCAGCAGCACGCCGGGACAGACAACCCAAGAGACCCAGTACTTC.

The V call is TRBV27, the J call TRBJ1-1; 9 bases agree with TRBD1. The CDR3 length is 14 residues. Germline assignment: CDR1 MNHEY and CDR2 SMNVEV (reference sequence). J was trimmed by 4 bases and V by 5 bases; bases with no gene match: 5. CDR3 amino acids: CASSRWDRATEAFF. The CDR3 DNA is TGTGCCAGCAGTCGCTGGGACAGGGCCACTGAAGCTTTCTTT.

The gene calls are TRBV7-2 and TRBJ2-1; no definite D call. Germline lookup yields CDR1 SGHTA and CDR2 FQGNSA. Trimming removed 1 base from V and 10 bases from J, with 20 bases in between. The CDR3 has 16 amino acids. Here the CDR3 reads CASSLVGRGSGAEQFF. CDR3 DNA sequence: TGTGCCAGCAGCTTAGTAGGCAGAGGATCTGGAGCCGAGCAGTTCTTC. Full variable domain (rest looked up from reference TRBV7-2 and TRBJ2-1): GAGVSQSPSNKVTEKGKDVELRCDPISGHTALYWYRQSLGQGLEFLIYFQGNSAPDKSGLPSDRFSAERTGGSVSTLTIQRTQQEDSAVYLCASSLVGRGSGAEQFFGPGTRLTVL.